Below, 6 T cell receptor beta chains from the same sample are listed, as sequenced in a study of shared clonotypes between healthy human individuals. The repertoire was sequenced with immunoSEQ multiplex PCR; TCRdb's copy has only in-frame clones and lacks some. The sample records approximately 500,000 clones, 96% being singletons. The sample was naive CD4+ T cells sorted from blood. Subset here: CD45RA+ positively selected. The receptors stem from a woman in her 30s in good health.

This clone showed up just once. The chain links TRBV2 to TRBJ2-6, with D possibly being TRBD1 (5 bases). The CDR3 loop spans 18 amino acids. V lost 2 bases, J lost 1 base, and 15 bases lay in between. Germline CDR1 reads SNHLY; CDR2 reads FYNNEI. The CDR3 DNA reads TGTGCCAGCAGTGAATCCAGGGCGGTAGATTCTGGGGCCAACGTCCTGACTTTC. This translates into CASSESRAVDSGANVLTF.

Turning to this clone: The sample contains more than one DNA sequence encoding this CDR3. The chain joins TRBV5-1 to TRBJ2-5; TRBD2 agrees at 13 bases. Germline CDR1 reads SGHRS; CDR2 reads YFSETQ. The junction had 1 base not matched to a gene; V was cut back by 2 bases and J by 3 bases. The CDR3 consists of 15 residues. The CDR3 DNA follows: TGCGCCAGCAGCTTCACTAGCGGGAGGGAAGAGACCCAGTACTTC. This gives the protein CASSFTSGREETQYF.

The chain carries TRBV19 and TRBJ2-2; 10 positions match TRBD1. Trimming removed 10 bases from V and 7 bases from J; junction bases left unmatched: 9. The CDR3 is 14 residues long. The V gene's germline CDR1 is LNHDA and CDR2 SQIVND (reference sequence). The CDR3 sequence: CATGDRGLYGELFF. CDR3 DNA: TGTGCCACCGGGGACAGGGGTCTGTACGGGGAGCTGTTTTTT.

The V call is TRBV28, the J call TRBJ2-7, with 7 bases fitting TRBD2. The V and J ends lost 2 bases and 4 bases, in that order; junction bases with no gene match: 8. The CDR3 consists of 15 residues. Looked up from germline, CDR1 is MDHEN and CDR2 is SYDVKM. This CDR3 reads CASSLRREIRYEQYF. CDR3 coding DNA: TGTGCCAGCAGTTTACGGCGGGAGATCCGTTACGAGCAGTACTTC.

The V call is TRBV18, the J call TRBJ2-7; D not resolved. Per germline, CDR1 KGHSH and CDR2 LQKENI. The CDR3 covers 15 residues. V was cut by 4 bases and J by 2 bases, with 15 bases left in between. The CDR3 is CASSQGSDRPYEQYF. CDR3 DNA: TGTGCCAGCTCACAAGGGTCGGACCGGCCCTACGAGCAGTACTTC.

The gene calls are TRBV9 and TRBJ2-2, with D unresolved. Germline V CDR1 and CDR2: SGDLS, YYNGEE. Trimming left V 0 bases short and J 2 bases short, with 5 bases between. The CDR3 contains 14 residues. The CDR3 nucleotides are TGTGCCAGCAGCGTAGTACTAAACACCGGGGAGCTGTTTTTT. This sequence encodes CASSVVLNTGELFF.